Listed below are T cell receptor beta chains from one sample, sequenced in a study of cytomegalovirus exposure and HLA in healthy donors. The repertoire was sequenced with immunoSEQ multiplex PCR; TCRdb's copy has only in-frame clones and lacks some. The sample contains around 240,000 clones, 90% of which appear only once. Sequenced sample: PBMCs. These receptor sequences come from a woman aged 18-35 years in good health and CMV-seronegative. The CDR3 runs from the conserved cysteine through the conserved F or W. Fields, in order: V gene, J gene, clone size, D gene, CDR3 protein, CDR3 DNA. A D gene is named only where the DNA matches it firmly. Clone size, where shown, is once, few, many, or a class for clones that have expanded.

v_gene: TRBV4-3; j_gene: TRBJ1-1; abundance: once; d_gene: .; CDR3aa: CASSQIAGVSTEAFF; CDR3nt: TGCGCCAGCAGCCAAATCGCGGGGGTGAGCACTGAAGCTTTCTTT
v_gene: TRBV7-5; j_gene: TRBJ2-2; abundance: .; d_gene: .; CDR3aa: CVRTLRGQGPINTGELFF; CDR3nt: TGTGTCAGAACCTTAAGGGGACAGGGGCCTATCAACACCGGGGAGCTGTTTTTT
v_gene: TRBV6-5; j_gene: TRBJ1-2; abundance: .; d_gene: TRBD1; CDR3aa: CASNLGQASYGYTF; CDR3nt: TGTGCCAGCAACCTCGGACAGGCGTCCTATGGCTACACCTTC
v_gene: TRBV5-1; j_gene: TRBJ2-1; abundance: .; d_gene: TRBD2; CDR3aa: CASSWRGDEQFF; CDR3nt: TGCGCCAGCAGCTGGCGGGGGGATGAGCAGTTCTTC
v_gene: TRBV27; j_gene: TRBJ2-1; abundance: .; d_gene: .; CDR3aa: CASSLSGGYNEQFF; CDR3nt: TGTGCCAGCAGTTTATCAGGAGGATACAATGAGCAGTTCTTC
v_gene: TRBV13; j_gene: TRBJ1-3; abundance: .; d_gene: .; CDR3aa: CASSPWSSGNTIYF; CDR3nt: TGTGCCAGCAGCCCTTGGAGCTCTGGAAACACCATATATTTT
v_gene: TRBV15; j_gene: TRBJ2-5; abundance: .; d_gene: .; CDR3aa: CATSKQVSGETQYF; CDR3nt: TGTGCCACCAGCAAACAGGTCTCGGGAGAGACCCAGTACTTC
v_gene: TRBV28; j_gene: TRBJ1-2; abundance: .; d_gene: TRBD1; CDR3aa: CASSMGQGRNGYTF; CDR3nt: TGTGCCAGCAGTATGGGACAGGGCAGGAATGGCTACACCTTC
v_gene: TRBV5-1; j_gene: TRBJ2-1; abundance: .; d_gene: TRBD2; CDR3aa: CASMATSGGVEQFF; CDR3nt: TGCGCCAGCATGGCGACTAGCGGGGGGGTTGAGCAGTTCTTC
v_gene: TRBV7-9; j_gene: TRBJ2-5; abundance: few; d_gene: .; CDR3aa: CASSFGETQYF; CDR3nt: TGTGCCAGCAGCTTCGGGGAGACCCAGTACTTC
v_gene: TRBV5-1; j_gene: TRBJ2-3; abundance: .; d_gene: .; CDR3aa: CASSLDGTDTQYF; CDR3nt: TGCGCCAGCAGCTTGGACGGGACAGATACGCAGTATTTT
v_gene: TRBV2; j_gene: TRBJ2-3; abundance: .; d_gene: .; CDR3aa: CASNAVADTQYF; CDR3nt: TGTGCCAGCAACGCGGTCGCAGATACGCAGTATTTT
v_gene: TRBV7-8; j_gene: TRBJ2-1; abundance: .; d_gene: .; CDR3aa: CASRAGVMEASEQFF; CDR3nt: TGTGCCAGCAGAGCAGGGGTTATGGAGGCATCTGAGCAGTTCTTC
v_gene: TRBV7-2; j_gene: TRBJ2-3; abundance: .; d_gene: TRBD2; CDR3aa: CASSLVGSGGASDTQYF; CDR3nt: TGTGCCAGCAGCTTAGTGGGTAGCGGGGGGGCCTCAGATACGCAGTATTTT
v_gene: TRBV6-7; j_gene: TRBJ1-4; abundance: .; d_gene: .; CDR3aa: CASSYSSVIEKLFF; CDR3nt: TGTGCCAGCAGTTACTCCTCCGTTATTGAAAAACTGTTTTTT
v_gene: TRBV5-4; j_gene: TRBJ1-3; abundance: .; d_gene: TRBD1; CDR3aa: CASSAKDRVSGNTIYF; CDR3nt: TGTGCCAGCAGCGCTAAGGACAGGGTCTCTGGAAACACCATATATTTT
v_gene: TRBV2; j_gene: TRBJ2-2; abundance: .; d_gene: .; CDR3aa: CASSESRATGELFF; CDR3nt: TGTGCCAGCAGTGAATCGAGGGCCACCGGGGAGCTGTTTTTT
v_gene: TRBV28; j_gene: TRBJ2-3; abundance: .; d_gene: TRBD1; CDR3aa: CASSSPPGQEDTQYF; CDR3nt: TGTGCCAGCAGCTCACCCCCCGGACAGGAAGATACGCAGTATTTT
v_gene: TRBV19; j_gene: TRBJ2-6; abundance: once; d_gene: .; CDR3aa: CASSNGGSGANVLTF; CDR3nt: TGTGCCAGTAGTAACGGGGGCTCTGGGGCCAACGTCCTGACTTTC
v_gene: TRBV7-2; j_gene: TRBJ1-1; abundance: .; d_gene: .; CDR3aa: CASSSNRDSEAFF; CDR3nt: TGTGCCAGCAGCTCTAACAGGGATTCCGAAGCTTTCTTT
v_gene: TRBV28; j_gene: TRBJ2-1; abundance: .; d_gene: .; CDR3aa: CASSLRYQGNEQFF; CDR3nt: TGTGCCAGCAGTTTACGTTACCAGGGCAATGAGCAGTTCTTC
v_gene: TRBV18; j_gene: TRBJ1-1; abundance: few; d_gene: .; CDR3aa: CASSPRENTEAFF; CDR3nt: TGTGCCAGCTCACCGCGGGAGAACACTGAAGCTTTCTTT
v_gene: TRBV4-1; j_gene: TRBJ2-3; abundance: .; d_gene: .; CDR3aa: CASSRGGRGTDTQYF; CDR3nt: TGCGCCAGCAGCCGGGGGGGCAGGGGAACAGATACGCAGTATTTT
v_gene: TRBV18; j_gene: TRBJ2-7; abundance: .; d_gene: TRBD1; CDR3aa: CASSPLATGTAAYEQYF; CDR3nt: TGTGCCAGCTCACCACTTGCTACCGGGACAGCCGCCTACGAGCAGTACTTC
v_gene: TRBV6-5; j_gene: TRBJ2-5; abundance: .; d_gene: TRBD2; CDR3aa: CASMRGGQETQYF; CDR3nt: TGTGCCAGCATGCGGGGGGGCCAAGAGACCCAGTACTTC
v_gene: TRBV15; j_gene: TRBJ1-6; abundance: .; d_gene: .; CDR3aa: CATSSDRNNSPLHF; CDR3nt: TGTGCCACCAGCAGTGACAGGAATAATTCACCCCTCCACTTT
v_gene: TRBV5-1; j_gene: TRBJ2-2; abundance: .; d_gene: TRBD1; CDR3aa: CASSWTGQGNAGELFF; CDR3nt: TGCGCCAGCAGCTGGACGGGACAGGGTAATGCCGGGGAGCTGTTTTTT
v_gene: TRBV2; j_gene: TRBJ2-3; abundance: .; d_gene: .; CDR3aa: CASHPQVGTDTQYF; CDR3nt: TGTGCCAGCCATCCGCAGGTGGGCACAGATACGCAGTATTTT
v_gene: TRBV2; j_gene: TRBJ2-7; abundance: .; d_gene: .; CDR3aa: CASQTNEQYF; CDR3nt: TGTGCCAGCCAGACTAACGAGCAGTACTTC
v_gene: TRBV2; j_gene: TRBJ1-6; abundance: .; d_gene: TRBD1; CDR3aa: CASSARTGGSPLHF; CDR3nt: TGTGCCAGCTCGGCCCGGACAGGGGGCTCACCCCTCCACTTT